This TCR beta chain was recovered during a study of blood T cell repertoires in COVID-19. Study background: PBMCs, B-cell-depleted T cells, or T cells provided the cDNA or gDNA that made up the material.

CDR1 is SGHNT and CDR2 is YYREEE in the germline V gene (reference sequence). The CDR3 loop spans 12 amino acids. The assay was immunoSEQ multiplex PCR, and TCRdb's table has in-frame clones only and misses some. The table lists 200,000 to 250,000 clones, approximately 92% of them singletons. Cohorts were based on clinical histories the participants reported. The source of this sequence is a woman younger than 30 in a cohort exposed to, infected with or recovered from COVID-19 (not recorded which). Material for sequencing was PBMCs or T cells enriched from blood (not recorded which). The chain has TRBV5-4 and TRBJ2-3, with D unresolved. The CDR3 loop reads CTHGPPTDTQYF. The CDR3 DNA reads as TGTACCCATGGGCCTCCCACAGATACGCAGTATTTT.